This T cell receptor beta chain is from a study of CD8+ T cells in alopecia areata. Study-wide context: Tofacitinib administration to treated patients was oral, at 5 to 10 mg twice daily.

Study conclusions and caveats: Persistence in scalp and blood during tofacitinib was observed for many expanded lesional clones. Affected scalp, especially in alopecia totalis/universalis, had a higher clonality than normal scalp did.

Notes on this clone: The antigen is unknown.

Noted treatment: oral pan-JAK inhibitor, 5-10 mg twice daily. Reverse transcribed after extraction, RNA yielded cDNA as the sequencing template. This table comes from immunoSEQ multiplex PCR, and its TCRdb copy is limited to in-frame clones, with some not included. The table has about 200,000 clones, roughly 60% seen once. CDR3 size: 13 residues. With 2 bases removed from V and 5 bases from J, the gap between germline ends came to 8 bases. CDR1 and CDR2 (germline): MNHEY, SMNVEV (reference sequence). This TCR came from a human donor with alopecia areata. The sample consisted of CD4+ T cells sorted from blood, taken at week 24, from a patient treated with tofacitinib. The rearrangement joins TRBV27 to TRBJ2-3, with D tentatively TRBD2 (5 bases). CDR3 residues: CASSLRRGDTQYF. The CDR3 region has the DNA TGTGCCAGCAGTTTACGTCGGGGAGATACGCAGTATTTT.